A single sample is the source of the 20 T cell receptor beta chains below, sequenced in a study of T cells in Graves' hyperthyroidism and ophthalmopathy. Researchers took RNA transcripts and amplified the TCR beta CDR3 regions from them. The TCR CDR3 was amplified in a first-round RT-PCR using the HTBI primer set. From the multiplex PCR reads, TCRdb called clonotypes with MiXCR, one entry per CDR3 protein. The profile shows fewer than 450,000 distinct CDR3 sequences, approximately 18% of them singletons. The source material was blood. These receptors all stem from a man younger than 35 with Graves' ophthalmopathy.

V gene TRBV9 combines with J gene TRBJ2-3; 8 bases fit TRBD2. This CDR3 comprises 16 residues. With V trimmed by 0 bases and J by 4 bases, 7 bases remained unmatched. Germline V lookup: CDR1 SGDLS, CDR2 YYNGEE. The CDR3 DNA reads as TGTGCCAGCAGCGTAGCGGGGGGGCATGAGGCAGATACGCAGTATTTT. It is translated as CASSVAGGHEADTQYF. Using reference TRBV9 and TRBJ2-3 for the parts outside the CDR3, the full variable domain is DSGVTQTPKHLITATGQRVTLRCSPRSGDLSVYWYQQSLDQGLQFLIQYYNGEERAKGNILERFSAQQFPDLHSELNLSSLELGDSALYFCASSVAGGHEADTQYFGPGTRLTVL.

The table lists this clonotype with many counts. Here the CDR3 reads CASSETTWNTEAFF. In DNA, the CDR3 is TGTGCCAGCAGTGAGACTACGTGGAACACTGAAGCTTTCTTT. The chain links TRBV2 to TRBJ1-1, with D hard to call. Germline V gene data show CDR1 as SNHLY and CDR2 as FYNNEI. The CDR3 is 14 amino acids. Deletions cut 3 bases from V and 1 base from J, with 9 bases between.

The chain carries TRBV11-2 and TRBJ2-1; D gene uncertain. Germline CDR1 and CDR2: SGHAT and FQNNGV. Between the trimmed V and J ends, which lost 5 bases and 4 bases, there was a span of 15 bases. This CDR3 contains 15 residues. In nucleotides, the CDR3 is TGTGCCAGCAGCATCGCGTCTACTTTATACAATGAGCAGTTCTTC. The encoded protein is CASSIASTLYNEQFF.

CDR3 region: CAISEVIRQTEAFF. DNA of the CDR3: TGTGCCATCAGTGAGGTGATTCGACAGACTGAAGCTTTCTTT. The chain combines TRBV10-3 with TRBJ1-1; a possible D gene is TRBD1 (5 bases). Trimming removed 2 bases at V and 5 bases at J, with 12 bases between. The CDR3 is made up of 14 amino acids. Germline CDR1 is ENHRY and CDR2 is SYGVKD.

This clonotype came up many times. This chain connects TRBV4-1 to TRBJ1-1; 8 positions agree with TRBD1. The length of the CDR3 is 16 residues. The germline V gene has CDR1 MGHRA and CDR2 YSYEKL. V lost 3 bases and J lost 6; bases outside the gene matches: 12. The CDR3 DNA reads as TGCGCCAGCAGCCAGGGATGGGCCAGGGGGCCATCTGAAGCTTTCTTT. It yields the protein CASSQGWARGPSEAFF.

Comment on this clonotype: The germline gene is not matched at one end of the junction; a read error may be the cause. The chain combines TRBV3-1 with TRBJ2-1; 11 bases map to TRBD1. CDR1 and CDR2 (germline): LGHDT, YNNKEL (reference sequence). This CDR3 is 17 amino acids long. This CDR3 is CASGQVLGQGADNEQFF. Here the CDR3 DNA reads TGTGCCAGCGGCCAAGTCCTCGGACAGGGGGCGGACAATGAGCAGTTCTTC.

This sequence joins TRBV24-1 and TRBJ2-3; a possible D gene is TRBD1 (6 bases). This CDR3 has 16 residues. V dropped 7 bases and J dropped 3 bases, with 19 bases sitting between them. From germline, CDR1 is KGHDR and CDR2 SFDVKD. The CDR3 reads CATSSILTGSTDTQYF. The CDR3 coding sequence is TGTGCCACCAGCTCTATCCTGACAGGTAGTACAGATACGCAGTATTTT.

There are many counts of this clonotype. This chain links TRBV13 with TRBJ2-7; the D gene is possibly TRBD2 (6 bases). Germline loops: CDR1 PRHDT, CDR2 FYEKMQ (reference sequence). This CDR3 is 13 amino acids long. The V gene lost 8 bases and the J gene lost 2 bases, with 13 bases spanning the gap. Here the CDR3 DNA reads TGTGCCAGCTCACAAGGGAGGCCCTACGAGCAGTACTTC. Protein sequence: CASSQGRPYEQYF.

This clonotype was observed many times. The chain combines TRBV5-1 with TRBJ2-3; D remains unclear. CDR3 length: 14 residues. Trimming cost V 1 base and J 2 bases, with 8 bases left between them. Germline lookup yields CDR1 SGHRS and CDR2 YFSETQ. Written as DNA, the CDR3 is TGCGCCAGCAGCTTGAGCCCTTACACAGATACGCAGTATTTT. Translating gives CASSLSPYTDTQYF.

The chain recombines TRBV11-2 with TRBJ2-3, with 16 bases that match TRBD2. The CDR3 extends over 18 amino acids. V shed 0 bases and J 5 bases; nucleotides not matched to a gene: 5. Germline CDR1 reads SGHAT; CDR2 reads FQNNGV. The CDR3 sequence is CASSLEGLAGGPIDTQYF. CDR3 DNA: TGTGCCAGCAGCTTAGAGGGACTAGCGGGGGGGCCAATAGATACGCAGTATTTT.

A few counts support this clonotype. The gene calls are TRBV19 and TRBJ1-4; 7 nucleotides line up with TRBD1. This CDR3 is built from 17 residues. Germline V CDR1 and CDR2: LNHDA, SQIVND (reference sequence). V trimming: 3 bases; J trimming: 6 bases; junction bases outside the gene matches: 13. The chain's CDR3 is CASSIPRTGWIYEKLFF. CDR3 DNA: TGTGCCAGTAGTATTCCTCGGACAGGTTGGATCTATGAAAAACTGTTTTTT.

The genes are TRBV3-1 and TRBJ1-1; D is ambiguous. The CDR3 runs 14 residues. CDR1 and CDR2 (germline): LGHDT, YNNKEL (reference sequence). Trimming pared 4 bases from V and 7 bases from J, leaving 16 bases between. CDR3 DNA sequence: TGTGCCAGCAGCCCCTCGGCCCGGGCAGGTGAAGCTTTCTTT. Translation: CASSPSARAGEAFF.

J is TRBJ2-7 and V is TRBV15, with 7 bases identical to TRBD1. J lost 4 bases, V lost 0 bases, and 9 bases had no gene match. Germline V lookup: CDR1 LNHNV, CDR2 YYDKDF (reference sequence). CDR3 length: 16 residues. CDR3 DNA sequence: TGTGCCACCAGCAGAGATAGGGGACAGAGTAGGTACGAGCAGTACTTC. Translated: CATSRDRGQSRYEQYF.

The table lists this clonotype with many counts. The chain is built from TRBV20-1 and TRBJ2-7; the D call may be TRBD1 or TRBD2 (5 bases each). The V and J ends lost 5 bases and 0 bases respectively, with 14 bases between them. The CDR3 loop spans 14 amino acids. Germline CDR1 is DFQATT and CDR2 is SNEGSKA (reference sequence). The CDR3: CSAAGTDFSYEQYF. For the CDR3, the DNA is TGCAGTGCTGCCGGGACCGATTTCTCCTACGAGCAGTACTTC.

This sequence joins TRBV27 and TRBJ1-5; D gene uncertain. V was cut by 4 bases and J by 0 bases, with 10 bases left in between. The V gene's germline CDR1 is MNHEY and CDR2 SMNVEV (reference sequence). The CDR3 spans 15 residues. CDR3 protein: CASSSFGDSNQPQHF. CDR3 sequence (DNA): TGTGCCAGCAGTTCCTTCGGGGATAGCAATCAGCCCCAGCATTTT.

In regard to this clonotype: A much larger clone lies a single base off, so this may be a read error. The chain recombines TRBV11-2 with TRBJ2-1; 7 bases line up with TRBD1. Germline V lookup: CDR1 SGHAT, CDR2 FQNNGV. The CDR3 totals 17 residues. The CDR3 nucleotides are TGTGCCAGCAGCCAAACAGGGGAGACTAACTCCTACAATGAGCAGCTCTTC. Residues: CASSQTGETNSYNEQLF.

V is TRBV7-9 and J is TRBJ2-5; the D call may be TRBD1 or TRBD2 (7 bases each). The V gene's germline CDR1 is SEHNR and CDR2 FQNEAQ (reference sequence). There are 13 residues in the CDR3. V shed 2 bases and J shed 11 bases, with 15 bases lying between them. The CDR3, as DNA: TGTGCCAGCAGCTTAAGCGGGACAGAGGGACAGTACTTC. Residues: CASSLSGTEGQYF.

The V call is TRBV7-2, the J call TRBJ2-1; 16 positions match TRBD2. Germline-derived CDR1 and CDR2 are SGHTA and FQGNSA. The CDR3 is 18 residues long. V dropped 5 bases and J dropped 1; count of bases not matched to a gene: 5. The CDR3 nucleotides read TGTGCCAGCAGCCCCGGGACTAGCGGGGGGGCATCCTACAATGAGCAGTTCTTC. It specifies CASSPGTSGGASYNEQFF.

This clonotype was counted only a few times. The chain uses TRBV6-1 and TRBJ2-3, with 9 bases aligning to TRBD2. This CDR3 is built from 14 residues. The V segment lost 2 bases and the J segment 11 bases; nucleotides outside the gene matches: 8. CDR1 is MNHNS and CDR2 is SASEGT in the germline V gene. CDR3 residues: CASSESIAGARQYF. The CDR3, as DNA: TGTGCCAGCAGTGAATCGATAGCGGGGGCACGGCAGTATTTT.

A few counts support this clonotype. As DNA, the CDR3 is TGTGCCAGCAGTTCCTCGAGACTAGCGGGGGGGAAAGATACGCAGTATTTT. This encodes CASSSSRLAGGKDTQYF. This rearrangement joins TRBV6-2 or TRBV6-3 to TRBJ2-3; 14 bases are shared with TRBD2. Per germline, CDR1 MNHEY and CDR2 SVGEGT. The trim removed 4 bases at V and 5 bases at J, leaving 8 bases unmatched. CDR3 length: 17 residues.